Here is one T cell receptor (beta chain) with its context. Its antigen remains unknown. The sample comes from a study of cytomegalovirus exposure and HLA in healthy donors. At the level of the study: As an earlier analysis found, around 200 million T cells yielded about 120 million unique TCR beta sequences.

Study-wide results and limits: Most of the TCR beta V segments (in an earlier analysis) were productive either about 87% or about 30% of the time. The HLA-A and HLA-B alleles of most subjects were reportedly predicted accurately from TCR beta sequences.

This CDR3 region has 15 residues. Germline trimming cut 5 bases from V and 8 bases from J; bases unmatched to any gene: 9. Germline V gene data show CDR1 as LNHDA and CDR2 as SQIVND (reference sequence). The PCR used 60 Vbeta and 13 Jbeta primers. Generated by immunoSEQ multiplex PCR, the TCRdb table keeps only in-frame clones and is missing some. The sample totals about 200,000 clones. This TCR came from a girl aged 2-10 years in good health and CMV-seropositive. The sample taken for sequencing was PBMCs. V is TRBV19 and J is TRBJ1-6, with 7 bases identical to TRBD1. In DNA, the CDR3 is TGTGCCAGTAGTGTTTACGGGACAGCTCATTCACCCCTCCACTTT. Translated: CASSVYGTAHSPLHF.